This T cell receptor (beta chain) is drawn from a study of beta chain features in type 1 diabetes. General observations from the study: Insertion counts at VDJ junctions were lower in type 1 diabetes patients, who also showed more deletions there. TCRB rearrangement may or may not be influenced by HLA type; here this remained unresolved.

Of the isolated RNA, all was reverse transcribed, and so the sequenced material was expressed TCRB transcripts. Assay used: immunoSEQ multiplex PCR; TCRdb lists only in-frame clones, some missing. The table records about 330,000 clones, more than 9.5% of them present only once. In this sample, this clone turned up a few times. Its specificity is not known. Germline V lookup: CDR1 SGHAT, CDR2 FQNNGV. Deletions cut 6 bases from V and 5 bases from J, with 13 bases between. This CDR3 has 13 amino acids. The TCR comes from a young woman in good health. The sequenced sample consisted of naive CD4+ T cells from blood. The chain employs TRBV11-2 and TRBJ2-5, with a weak D call TRBD2 (6 bases). This CDR3 is CASSSSGRETQYF. The CDR3, as DNA: TGTGCCAGCAGTTCATCAGGGAGGGAGACCCAGTACTTC.